This is a list of T cell receptor beta chains from one sample in a study of T cell changes during pregnancy in multiple sclerosis. Assay used: immunoSEQ multiplex PCR; TCRdb lists only in-frame clones, some missing. There are approximately 71,000 clones in the sample; about 92% occur only once, and roughly 1.2% lies in the top ten. The specimen was peripheral blood, collected in the third trimester of pregnancy. The receptor set was obtained from a female donor with multiple sclerosis, enrolled in a pregnancy study. Both conserved end residues are part of each CDR3. The order of the fields is J gene, V gene, clone size, D gene, CDR3 protein, CDR3 DNA. The D gene is left open where the match is weak. Size is omitted from some rows. Given values are once, few, many or a class for expanded clones.

j_gene: TRBJ1-1; v_gene: TRBV6-1; abundance: .; d_gene: .; CDR3aa: CASSEALRERMRWIF; CDR3nt: TGTGCCAGCAGTGAAGCGCTACGGGAAAGGATGAGATGGATCTTT
j_gene: TRBJ1-2; v_gene: TRBV6-1; abundance: .; d_gene: TRBD1; CDR3aa: CASRINRGGYGYTF; CDR3nt: TGTGCCAGCAGGATTAACAGGGGAGGCTATGGCTACACCTTC
j_gene: TRBJ2-1; v_gene: TRBV5-6; abundance: .; d_gene: TRBD2; CDR3aa: CASSPVTGLASGEQFF; CDR3nt: TGTGCCAGCAGCCCTGTGACGGGACTAGCTAGCGGCGAGCAGTTCTTC
j_gene: TRBJ2-7; v_gene: TRBV4-1; abundance: .; d_gene: .; CDR3aa: CASSTPQVTGSGYEQYF; CDR3nt: TGCGCCAGCAGCACCCCCCAGGTCACAGGGTCGGGCTACGAGCAGTACTTC
j_gene: TRBJ1-5; v_gene: TRBV10-3; abundance: few; d_gene: .; CDR3aa: CAISESVGANQPQHF; CDR3nt: TGTGCCATCAGTGAGTCCGTAGGGGCAAATCAGCCCCAGCATTTT
j_gene: TRBJ1-3; v_gene: TRBV6-1; abundance: .; d_gene: TRBD1; CDR3aa: CASSEPRGTGNTIYF; CDR3nt: TGTGCCAGCAGTGAACCCAGGGGGACTGGAAACACCATATATTTT
j_gene: TRBJ2-3; v_gene: TRBV6-5; abundance: .; d_gene: TRBD2; CDR3aa: CASSYWAGVDTDTQYF; CDR3nt: TGTGCCAGCAGTTACTGGGCGGGAGTGGACACAGATACGCAGTATTTT
j_gene: TRBJ2-6; v_gene: TRBV18; abundance: .; d_gene: TRBD1; CDR3aa: CASSRGQGTSGANVLTF; CDR3nt: TGTGCCAGCTCACGGGGACAGGGGACCTCTGGGGCCAACGTCCTGACTTTC
j_gene: TRBJ2-4; v_gene: TRBV28; abundance: .; d_gene: .; CDR3aa: CASSLWTELAKNIQYF; CDR3nt: TGTGCCAGCAGTCTATGGACGGAGCTGGCCAAAAACATTCAGTACTTC
j_gene: TRBJ1-2; v_gene: TRBV19; abundance: .; d_gene: .; CDR3aa: CASTARQAYGYTF; CDR3nt: TGTGCCAGTACCGCCAGACAAGCCTATGGCTACACCTTC
j_gene: TRBJ2-1; v_gene: TRBV10-1; abundance: .; d_gene: .; CDR3aa: CASSRTGNEQFF; CDR3nt: TGCGCCAGCAGCAGGACTGGGAATGAGCAGTTCTTC
j_gene: TRBJ2-7; v_gene: TRBV7-2; abundance: .; d_gene: TRBD2; CDR3aa: CASSPTGTSGIYEQYF; CDR3nt: TGTGCCAGCAGTCCCACCGGGACTAGCGGAATCTACGAGCAGTACTTC
j_gene: TRBJ2-3; v_gene: TRBV7-2; abundance: .; d_gene: .; CDR3aa: CASSLFTDTQYF; CDR3nt: TGTGCCAGCAGCCTATTCACAGATACGCAGTATTTT
j_gene: TRBJ2-5; v_gene: TRBV9; abundance: .; d_gene: TRBD2; CDR3aa: CASSAGLAGVETQYF; CDR3nt: TGTGCCAGCAGCGCGGGACTAGCGGGAGTGGAGACCCAGTACTTC
j_gene: TRBJ1-1; v_gene: TRBV28; abundance: .; d_gene: .; CDR3aa: CASTTGIPPMAFF; CDR3nt: TGTGCCAGCACCACAGGTATCCCCCCCATGGCTTTCTTT
j_gene: TRBJ1-1; v_gene: TRBV11-2; abundance: .; d_gene: TRBD1; CDR3aa: CASKGQGNTEAFF; CDR3nt: TGTGCCAGCAAGGGACAGGGGAACACTGAAGCTTTCTTT
j_gene: TRBJ1-5; v_gene: TRBV28; abundance: .; d_gene: .; CDR3aa: CASSLAIRGDNQPQHF; CDR3nt: TGTGCCAGCAGTTTGGCTATTCGGGGAGACAATCAGCCCCAGCATTTT
j_gene: TRBJ2-7; v_gene: TRBV11-1; abundance: .; d_gene: TRBD1; CDR3aa: CASSLAAGTEGPYEQYF; CDR3nt: TGTGCCAGCAGCTTAGCGGCCGGGACAGAGGGGCCCTACGAGCAGTACTTC
j_gene: TRBJ2-5; v_gene: TRBV7-8; abundance: few; d_gene: .; CDR3aa: CASSLVAAQETQYF; CDR3nt: TGTGCCAGCAGCTTAGTCGCGGCCCAAGAGACCCAGTACTTC